These T cell receptor beta chains were read from a single sample in a study of somatic mutations in cytotoxic T cells in rheumatoid arthritis. Libraries were prepared by immunoSEQ multiplex PCR; TCRdb keeps only in-frame clonotypes and omits some of them. The repertoire includes 25,000 to 30,000 clones, around nine tenths of them detected once, and more than 8% sits in the top ten. The sample taken for sequencing was CD8+ T cells sorted from blood. The origin of the receptors is an adult with rheumatoid arthritis. CDR3s leave out the opening cysteine and the closing phenylalanine or tryptophan. The order of the fields is CDR3 protein, V gene, CDR3 length.

cdr3_aa: ASTWTGGSEQF; v_call: TRBV28; cdr3_length: 11
cdr3_aa: ASSSRYTEAF; v_call: TRBV27; cdr3_length: 10
cdr3_aa: ASSVDGMRFSYEQY; v_call: TRBV9; cdr3_length: 14
cdr3_aa: ASSQTGGSYEQY; v_call: TRBV5-1; cdr3_length: 12
cdr3_aa: ASSIDEGLANEPYNEQF; v_call: TRBV19; cdr3_length: 17
cdr3_aa: ASSLLENTEAF; v_call: TRBV27; cdr3_length: 11
cdr3_aa: ASRRGGMSTDTQY; v_call: TRBV2; cdr3_length: 13
cdr3_aa: ASSLGTPSEQY; v_call: TRBV6-6; cdr3_length: 11
cdr3_aa: ASGGGPSTGELF; v_call: TRBV9; cdr3_length: 12
cdr3_aa: ASSLTGYGELF; v_call: TRBV27; cdr3_length: 11
cdr3_aa: ASSLFAGVGPGELF; v_call: TRBV5-1; cdr3_length: 14
cdr3_aa: ASSPSGSRQETQY; v_call: TRBV16; cdr3_length: 13
cdr3_aa: ASSPPITFPTQY; v_call: TRBV28; cdr3_length: 12
cdr3_aa: ASSQDTLHTSYEQY; v_call: TRBV4-3; cdr3_length: 14
cdr3_aa: ASSLDNPYGYT; v_call: TRBV28; cdr3_length: 11
cdr3_aa: ASSLVTGGYT; v_call: TRBV11-2; cdr3_length: 10
cdr3_aa: ASSPVAASGSIGANVLT; v_call: TRBV5-1; cdr3_length: 17
cdr3_aa: ASSLSGRHGELF; v_call: TRBV5-6; cdr3_length: 12
cdr3_aa: SVDLSRVDFYGYT; v_call: TRBV29-1; cdr3_length: 13
cdr3_aa: AWSVWNGEPQH; v_call: TRBV30; cdr3_length: 11
cdr3_aa: SVEDGRGPGYGYT; v_call: TRBV29-1; cdr3_length: 13
cdr3_aa: ASSLGGYNEQF; v_call: TRBV5-8; cdr3_length: 11
cdr3_aa: ASSFLLAGGSYNEQF; v_call: TRBV7-2; cdr3_length: 15
cdr3_aa: ASSEEAGSSYEQY; v_call: TRBV2; cdr3_length: 13
cdr3_aa: AGSAGSTDTQY; v_call: TRBV9; cdr3_length: 11
cdr3_aa: ASSPSTVLIRLY; v_call: TRBV11-2; cdr3_length: 12
cdr3_aa: ASSYGVGRNYGYT; v_call: TRBV6-5; cdr3_length: 13
cdr3_aa: ASSVSAGSPDEQF; v_call: TRBV9; cdr3_length: 13
cdr3_aa: SVGEAQETQY; v_call: TRBV29-1; cdr3_length: 10
cdr3_aa: ASSVGPNGNTIY; v_call: TRBV11-2; cdr3_length: 12
cdr3_aa: ASSLRGTETQY; v_call: TRBV11-3; cdr3_length: 11
cdr3_aa: ASRFASPSYEQY; v_call: TRBV28; cdr3_length: 12
cdr3_aa: ASSSPRSPYEQY; v_call: TRBV7-9; cdr3_length: 12
cdr3_aa: ASSQDFTGDLQETQY; v_call: TRBV4-3; cdr3_length: 15
cdr3_aa: AISELLSSNEQF; v_call: TRBV10-3; cdr3_length: 12
cdr3_aa: SARGGRAGTYEQY; v_call: TRBV29-1; cdr3_length: 13
cdr3_aa: ASSLYTGAYEQY; v_call: TRBV28; cdr3_length: 12
cdr3_aa: ATSRTRASGLKETQY; v_call: TRBV15; cdr3_length: 15
cdr3_aa: SVEPSSENTEAF; v_call: TRBV29-1; cdr3_length: 12
cdr3_aa: ASSLGARHYNSPLH; v_call: TRBV5-8; cdr3_length: 14
cdr3_aa: ASSVPRDNEQF; v_call: TRBV7-9; cdr3_length: 11
cdr3_aa: ASSFIWADQETQY; v_call: TRBV5-6; cdr3_length: 13